Detailed here is one TCR beta chain. Antigen: not known. This entry comes from a study of CXCR3-negative and CXCR3-positive naive CD8 T cells. Study-wide points: Both of the naive subsets showed about the same high diversity, but memory CD8+ cells had much less. TRBV-TRBJ usage was similar across naive CXCR3 subsets but distinct in memory cells.

The TRB cDNA libraries were prepared by 5' RACE with UMI labels. TCRdb derives one entry per CDR3 protein from the 5' RACE reads, leaving out DNA. The sample table includes approximately 5,600 distinct CDR3 sequences. The CDR3 runs to 13 residues. From germline, CDR1 is SQVTM and CDR2 ANQGSEA. The sequence was collected from a human donor in good health. Some clones in this sample may be carry-over from other donors' samples. The gene calls are TRBV29-1 and TRBJ2-1. Sequences were obtained from naive CXCR3- CD8+ T cells from blood. The subset here: CD45RO-CCR7+CD27+CD95- naive CD8+ T cells lacking CXCR3 (TNR3-). Here the CDR3 reads CSVVGGSYNEQFF.